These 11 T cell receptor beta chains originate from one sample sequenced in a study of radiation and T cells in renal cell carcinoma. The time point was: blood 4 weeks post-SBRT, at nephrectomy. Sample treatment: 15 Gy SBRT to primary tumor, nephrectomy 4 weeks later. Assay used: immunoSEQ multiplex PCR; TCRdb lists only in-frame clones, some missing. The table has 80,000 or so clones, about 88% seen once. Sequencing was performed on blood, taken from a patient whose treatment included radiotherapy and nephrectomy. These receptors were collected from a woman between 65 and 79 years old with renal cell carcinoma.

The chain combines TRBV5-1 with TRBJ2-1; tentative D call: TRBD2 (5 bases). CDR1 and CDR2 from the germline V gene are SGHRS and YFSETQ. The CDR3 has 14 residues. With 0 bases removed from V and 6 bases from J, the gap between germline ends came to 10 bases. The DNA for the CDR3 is TGCGCCAGCAGCTTGGAGTCGGGGAGCAATGAGCAGTTCTTC. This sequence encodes CASSLESGSNEQFF.

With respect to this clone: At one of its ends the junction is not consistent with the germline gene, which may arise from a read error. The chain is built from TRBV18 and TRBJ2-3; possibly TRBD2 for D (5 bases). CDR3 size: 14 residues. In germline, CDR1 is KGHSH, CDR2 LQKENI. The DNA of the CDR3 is TGTGCCAGCTCACCCTTTGAGGGCACGGATACGCAGTATTTT. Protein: CASSPFEGTDTQYF.

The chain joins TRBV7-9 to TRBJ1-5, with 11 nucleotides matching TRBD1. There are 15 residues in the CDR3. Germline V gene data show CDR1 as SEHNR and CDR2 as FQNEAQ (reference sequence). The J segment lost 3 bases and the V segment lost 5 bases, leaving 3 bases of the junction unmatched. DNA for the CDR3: TGTGCCAGCAGCATAGGACAGGGGGCCAATCAGCCCCAGCATTTT. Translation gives CASSIGQGANQPQHF.

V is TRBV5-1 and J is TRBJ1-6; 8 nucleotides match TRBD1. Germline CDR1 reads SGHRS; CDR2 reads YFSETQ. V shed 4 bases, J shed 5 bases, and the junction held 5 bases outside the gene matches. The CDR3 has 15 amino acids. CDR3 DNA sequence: TGCGCCAGCAGCCTCAGGACAGGGAATAATTCACCCCTCCACTTT. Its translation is CASSLRTGNNSPLHF.

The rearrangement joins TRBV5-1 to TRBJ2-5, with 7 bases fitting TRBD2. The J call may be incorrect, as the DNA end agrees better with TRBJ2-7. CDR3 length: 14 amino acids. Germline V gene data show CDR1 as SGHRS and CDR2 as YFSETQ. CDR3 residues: CASSPGGVPHEQYF. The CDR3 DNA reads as TGCGCCAGCAGCCCGGGGGGAGTTCCTCACGAGCAGTACTTC.

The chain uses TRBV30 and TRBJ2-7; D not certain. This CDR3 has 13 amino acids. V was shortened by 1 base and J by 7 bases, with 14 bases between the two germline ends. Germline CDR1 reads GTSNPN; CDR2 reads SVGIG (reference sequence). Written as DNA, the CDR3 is TGTGCCTGGAGTGGGAACTGGGCTTGGGAGCAGTACTTC. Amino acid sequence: CAWSGNWAWEQYF.

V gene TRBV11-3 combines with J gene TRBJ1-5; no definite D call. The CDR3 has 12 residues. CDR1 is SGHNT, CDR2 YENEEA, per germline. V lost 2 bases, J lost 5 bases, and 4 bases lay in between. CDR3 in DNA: TGTGCCAGCAGCTTAAGTGATCAGCCCCAGCATTTT. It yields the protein CASSLSDQPQHF.

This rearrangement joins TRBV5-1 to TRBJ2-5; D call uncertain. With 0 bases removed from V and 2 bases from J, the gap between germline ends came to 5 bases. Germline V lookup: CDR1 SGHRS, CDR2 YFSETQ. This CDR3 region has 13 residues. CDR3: CASSLVPQETQYF. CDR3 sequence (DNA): TGCGCCAGCAGCTTGGTCCCTCAAGAGACCCAGTACTTC.

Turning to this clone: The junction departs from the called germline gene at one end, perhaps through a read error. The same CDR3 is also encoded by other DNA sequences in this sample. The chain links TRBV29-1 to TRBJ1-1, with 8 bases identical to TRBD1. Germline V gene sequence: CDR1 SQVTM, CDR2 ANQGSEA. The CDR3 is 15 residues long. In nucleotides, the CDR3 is TGCAGCGTCGCCCTGACAGGGGTTGTGAACACTGAAGCCTTCTTT. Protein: CSVALTGVVNTEAFF.

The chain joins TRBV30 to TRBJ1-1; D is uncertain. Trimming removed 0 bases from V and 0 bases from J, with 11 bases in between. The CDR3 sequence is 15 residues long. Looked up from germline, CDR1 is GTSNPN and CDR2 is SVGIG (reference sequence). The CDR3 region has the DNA TGTGCCTGGAGTGTAGGCGGAGCCATGAACACTGAAGCTTTCTTT. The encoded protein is CAWSVGGAMNTEAFF. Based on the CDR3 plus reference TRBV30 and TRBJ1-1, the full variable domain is SQTIHQWPATLVQPVGSPLSLECTVEGTSNPNLYWYRQAAGRGLQLLFYSVGIGQISSEVPQNLSASRPQDRQFILSSKKLLLSDSGFYLCAWSVGGAMNTEAFFGQGTRLTVV.

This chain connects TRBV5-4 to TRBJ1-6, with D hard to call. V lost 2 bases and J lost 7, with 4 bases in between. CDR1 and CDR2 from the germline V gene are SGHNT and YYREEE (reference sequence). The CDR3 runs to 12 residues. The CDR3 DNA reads TGTGCCAGCAGCTTACCGAATTCACCCCTCCACTTT. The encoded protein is CASSLPNSPLHF.